This TCR beta chain originates from a study of T cells in Graves' hyperthyroidism and ophthalmopathy (dated by TCRdb to the late 2010s). In the study overall: Peripheral blood was sampled at the time of initial diagnosis, prior to any treatment. TCR Vbeta CDR3 sequencing of 130 to 150 peripheral blood samples (over 40 ophthalmopathy, roughly 72 hyperthyroidism and roughly 17 progressor patients) is reported in the paper. For training and testing, the 100 or so patients in the discovery cohort were randomly divided in a 7:3 ratio. The study also compared thyroid tissue and blood T-cell repertoires from more than five Graves' hyperthyroidism patients. Prospective prediction of ophthalmopathy was tested in an independent validation cohort of 18 to 20 hyperthyroidism patients and 17 patients who later progressed to ophthalmopathy. TCR V-J signatures able to tell the groups apart were searched for in a discovery cohort of 95 to 100 patients, of whom over 40 had Graves' ophthalmopathy and roughly 59 had stable Graves' hyperthyroidism. Once sampling was done, hyperthyroidism patients were given methimazole at a starting dose of 30 mg daily, whereas ophthalmopathy patients were given high-dose intravenous methylprednisolone.

TCR beta CDR3 regions were amplified from RNA transcripts. The TCR CDR3 was subjected to a first round of RT-PCR using the HTBI primer set and the Qiagen OneStep RT-PCR kit. The libraries were constructed in a second round of multiplex PCR and then size-selected and purified. Libraries were sequenced paired-end with 100 bp reads on an Illumina HiSeq2000. The authors' analysis ran thus. Raw data were processed with SOAPnuke, discarding reads with adapters, uncalled bases, mean Phred below 15, or no exact constant-primer or identifier match. COPE v1.2.5 was used to merge high-quality paired reads, and clonotypes were defined as unique nucleotide sequences. MiTCR v1.1 was used to align clonotypes to the IMGT TRBV, TRBD and TRBJ reference segments. The analysis included only V-J combinations with a frequency above 0.0001, which together covered more than 98% of the repertoires. A TCS score was defined as the ratio of F50 (clonal expansion) to E x V (chaos), with BLOSUM62-based TCRdist applied between CDR3 peptides within each V-J. Welch's t-statistics and random forest reduced 500 to 550 V-J features to 13, which were used in a naive Bayes classifier (R e1071). Using fastp at Q25 and MiXCR, TCRdb reprocessed the public reads and kept productive beta chains. Duplicate CDR3 protein sequences are folded into a single record with the most common DNA and genes. These V and J calls rely on TCRdb rather than the paper's analysis. The sample data list a few hundred thousand distinct CDR3 sequences, and approximately 15% of these were observed just once. Around 17% of the sample rests with the top ten.

In the germline V gene (reference sequence), CDR1 corresponds to MNHEY and CDR2 to SMNVEV. The CDR3 has 15 amino acids, counting the end cysteine and phenylalanine. Only the CDR3 DNA stays, 45 bases, in frame from base 1. V loses 6 bases at its end and J loses 7 bases; junction bases beyond the gene matches: 10. Overall study results and their limits: Sample size was not statistically predetermined, and blinding of investigators to group allocation was not performed. In validation, the model predicted progression to ophthalmopathy with 55% to 71% sensitivity and about 72% specificity, a median of approximately 6.7 months before onset. A model built on a 13 V-J signature distinguished ophthalmopathy from stable hyperthyroidism, reaching 85% to 90% sensitivity and around 81% specificity in cross-validation and 80%/75% in testing. Most expanded thyroid clonotypes (frequency above 0.001) were also detected in blood, a finding suggesting that blood repertoires may reflect thyroid immune responses.

Stable Graves' hyperthyroidism was defined as the absence of progression to ophthalmopathy over 18 months of follow-up. Hyperthyroidism patients were newly diagnosed, had a disease duration of under 2 months, and were aged 18 to 65 years. Patients with uncontrolled infections, other autoimmune diseases, pregnancy or lactation were excluded. Diagnoses relied on clinical symptoms, serum thyroxine and TRAb, thyroid ultrasound and orbital computed tomography. Ficoll-Paque density gradient centrifugation was used to isolate PBMCs from 8 to 10 ml of fresh peripheral blood. Total RNA was extracted using Trizol reagent, and RNA quality was assessed on an Agilent 2100 Bioanalyzer. This clonotype was observed at least ten times. Its antigen is currently not known. Base qualities are not provided; no much larger clone lies one nucleotide away.

The receptor was isolated from a woman between 18 and 29 years old with Graves' hyperthyroidism. Sample: blood. The chain joins TRBV27 to TRBJ2-1; a stretch of 9 junction bases matches TRBD2. The nucleotides are TGTGCCAGCAGGCGTGGAGCGGGAGGAGGTAATGAGCAGTTCTTC. Translation gives CASRRGAGGGNEQFF.